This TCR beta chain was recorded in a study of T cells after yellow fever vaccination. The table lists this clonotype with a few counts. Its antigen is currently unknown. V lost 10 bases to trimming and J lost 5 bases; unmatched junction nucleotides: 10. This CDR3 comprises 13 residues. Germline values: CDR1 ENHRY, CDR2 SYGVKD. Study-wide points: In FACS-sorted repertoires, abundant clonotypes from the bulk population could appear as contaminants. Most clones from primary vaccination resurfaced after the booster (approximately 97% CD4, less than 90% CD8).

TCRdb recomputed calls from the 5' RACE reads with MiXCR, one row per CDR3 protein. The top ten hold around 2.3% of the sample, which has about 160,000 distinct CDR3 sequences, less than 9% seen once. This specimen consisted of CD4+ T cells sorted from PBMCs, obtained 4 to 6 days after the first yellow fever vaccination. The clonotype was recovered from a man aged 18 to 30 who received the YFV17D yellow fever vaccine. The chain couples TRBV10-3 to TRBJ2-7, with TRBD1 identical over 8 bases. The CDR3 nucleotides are TGTGCCACCGCGTTGGCAGGGGGCGACGAGCAGTACTTC. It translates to CATALAGGDEQYF.